This T cell receptor (beta chain) originates from a study of shared T cell receptors in the human thymus. This clone turned up a few times. V lost 3 bases to trimming and J lost 0 bases, with 21 bases between them. CDR3 length: 20 residues. CDR1 is MDHEN and CDR2 is SYDVKM in the germline V gene. The data were produced by immunoSEQ multiplex PCR, yet TCRdb's version contains in-frame clones alone and is incomplete. The sample contains 600,000 to 900,000 clones, approximately 85% of which appear only once. These data also formed part of another study, on human thymus T cells. Per that paper: From resections taken during corrective heart surgery, the thymus tissue was obtained. Seemingly biased V and J gene usage marked thymic and blood repertoires. Related research described thymic repertoires that were highly overlapping among unrelated individuals.

Sequencing was performed on thymocytes. The TCR sequence derives from a girl less than two years old with a congenital heart defect. The rearrangement links TRBV28 to TRBJ2-6; D is possibly TRBD1 (6 bases). The CDR3, as DNA: TGTGCCAGCAGTTTGGGGGCAGGGCTCCCCCTTAGCTCTGGGGCCAACGTCCTGACTTTC. This translates into CASSLGAGLPLSSGANVLTF. The complete variable domain, with remaining parts taken from reference TRBV28 and TRBJ2-6, reads DVKVTQSSRYLVKRTGEKVFLECVQDMDHENMFWYRQDPGLGLRLIYFSYDVKMKEKGDIPEGYSVSREKKERFSLILESASTNQTSMYLCASSLGAGLPLSSGANVLTFGAGSRLTVL.